Shown below are 8 T cell receptor beta chains from a single sample sequenced in a study of blood T cell repertoires in COVID-19. Profiled with immunoSEQ multiplex PCR; TCRdb holds only in-frame clones, not every one. The sample lists 250,000 to 300,000 clones; under 90% were seen once. What was sequenced was peripheral blood. Receptors were obtained from a woman in her sixties or seventies with active or convalescent COVID-19.

The chain is built from TRBV3-1 (or the pseudogene TRBV3-2) and TRBJ1-3; 7 nucleotides match TRBD1. The CDR3 extends over 12 amino acids. Germline lookup yields CDR1 LGHDT and CDR2 YNNKEL (reference sequence). V shed 6 bases and J 9 bases; nucleotides not matched to a gene: 5. CDR3 amino acids: CASSVQGSTIYF. The DNA for the CDR3 is TGTGCCAGCAGTGTACAGGGGAGCACCATATATTTT.

This clone came up a few times. The chain employs TRBV2 and TRBJ2-1; 7 bases fit TRBD2. The germline CDR1 and CDR2 sequences are SNHLY and FYNNEI. CDR3 size: 13 residues. V was clipped by 7 bases and J by 8 bases; unmatched bases: 8. CDR3 loop: CASNPAGRDEQFF. The CDR3 region has the DNA TGTGCCAGCAATCCCGCGGGGAGGGATGAGCAGTTCTTC.

V gene TRBV10-3 combines with J gene TRBJ1-2; TRBD1 aligns across 8 bases. The CDR3 consists of 13 residues. Looked up from germline, CDR1 is ENHRY and CDR2 is SYGVKD. Trimming at V came to 11 bases and at J to 8 bases, leaving 13 bases not matched to a gene. The CDR3 DNA follows: TGTGCCGCCAACGCCCCAGGGGGCAGGGGCTACACCTTC. It translates to CAANAPGGRGYTF.

The chain joins TRBV7-6 to TRBJ2-7; 8 nucleotides align to TRBD1. V was pared by 1 base and J by 2 bases, with 1 base of the junction left unmatched. The CDR3 consists of 14 residues. Germline-derived CDR1 and CDR2 are SGHVS and FNYEAQ. The CDR3 DNA sequence: TGTGCCAGCAGCTTAGGGACAGGGCCCTACGAGCAGTACTTC. Translated, it gives CASSLGTGPYEQYF.

A few counts support this clone. The chain carries TRBV6-6 and TRBJ1-2; D uncertain. V lost 5 bases and J 0 bases, leaving 13 bases between the germline ends. Germline V CDR1 and CDR2: MNHNY, SVGAGI (reference sequence). This CDR3 region has 15 residues. The CDR3 region is CASSIRESSNYGYTF. DNA of the CDR3: TGTGCCAGCAGTATTAGGGAGAGCTCTAACTATGGCTACACCTTC.

The genes are TRBV7-6 and TRBJ2-7; TRBD1 agrees at 8 bases. In germline, CDR1 is SGHVS, CDR2 FNYEAQ. After removal of 5 bases from V and 7 bases from J, the junction contained 4 bases not matched to a gene. The CDR3 is made up of 12 amino acids. CDR3: CASSQGAGEQYF. The CDR3 nucleotides are TGTGCCAGCAGCCAGGGGGCGGGAGAGCAGTACTTC.

This clone was observed a few times. This rearrangement joins TRBV19 to TRBJ2-3, with 12 positions matching TRBD1. V trimming: 8 bases; J trimming: 5 bases; junction bases outside the gene matches: 5. Germline-derived CDR1 and CDR2 are LNHDA and SQIVND (reference sequence). The CDR3 is made up of 14 amino acids. CDR3 sequence (DNA): TGTGCCAGTTGGGGACAGGGGGCCATAGATACGCAGTATTTT. It is translated as CASWGQGAIDTQYF. Using reference TRBV19 and TRBJ2-3 for the parts outside the CDR3, the full variable domain is DGGITQSPKYLFRKEGQNVTLSCEQNLNHDAMYWYRQDPGQGLRLIYYSQIVNDFQKGDIAEGYSVSREKKESFPLTVTSAQKNPTAFYLCASWGQGAIDTQYFGPGTRLTVL.

J is TRBJ1-2 and V is TRBV14; 8 bases fit TRBD1. Germline CDR1 reads SGHDN; CDR2 reads FVKESK. CDR3 length equals 16 residues. Germline trimming cut 2 bases from V and 4 bases from J; bases unmatched to any gene: 9. CDR3 nucleotide sequence: TGTGCCAGCAGCCAATTGGGACAGGAATTACTCTATGGCTACACCTTC. This sequence encodes CASSQLGQELLYGYTF.